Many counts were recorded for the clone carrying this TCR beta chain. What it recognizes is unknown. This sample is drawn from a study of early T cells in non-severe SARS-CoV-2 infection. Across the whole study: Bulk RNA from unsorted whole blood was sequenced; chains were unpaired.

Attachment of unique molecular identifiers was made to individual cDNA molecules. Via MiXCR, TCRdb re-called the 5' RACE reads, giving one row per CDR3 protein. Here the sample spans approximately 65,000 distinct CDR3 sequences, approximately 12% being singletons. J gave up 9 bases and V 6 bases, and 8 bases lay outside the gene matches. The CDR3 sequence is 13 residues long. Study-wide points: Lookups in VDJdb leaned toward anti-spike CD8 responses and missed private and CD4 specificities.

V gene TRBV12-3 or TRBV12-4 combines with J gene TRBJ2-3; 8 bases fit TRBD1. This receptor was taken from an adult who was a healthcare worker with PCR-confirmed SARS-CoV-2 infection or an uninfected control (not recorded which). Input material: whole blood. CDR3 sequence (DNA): TGTGCCAGCAGATCCGGGACAGGCACGACGCAGTATTTT. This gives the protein CASRSGTGTTQYF.